These 8 T cell receptor beta chains share one sample of origin, sequenced in a study of T cell responses to AZD1222 COVID-19 vaccine. The method was immunoSEQ multiplex PCR; TCRdb's version includes in-frame clones alone and lacks a portion of them. The sample has about 45,000 clones; roughly 89% are singletons. The sample consisted of peripheral blood, taken 28 days after the second AZD1222 dose. The receptors were gathered from an adult who received the AZD1222 COVID-19 vaccine.

The chain recombines TRBV6-5 with TRBJ2-7, with 8 bases lining up with TRBD1. The CDR3 is made up of 14 amino acids. Germline V gene lookup returns CDR1 MNHEY and CDR2 SVGAGI. V was pared by 2 bases and J by 0 bases, with 0 bases of the junction left unmatched. The CDR3 DNA is TGTGCCAGCAGTTACGACAGGGGCTCCTACGAGCAGTACTTC. Protein sequence: CASSYDRGSYEQYF.

V and J are TRBV4-3 and TRBJ2-7, with TRBD2 matching over 11 bases. The CDR3 consists of 22 residues. Trimming cost V 0 bases and J 4 bases; bases outside gene matches: 23. Looked up from germline, CDR1 is LGHNA and CDR2 is YSLEER. The CDR3 nucleotides are TGCGCCAGCAGCCAAGATTGGATCCCAGGGGCGCCGGCTAGCGGGAGGAAGTACGAGCAGTACTTC. Amino acids: CASSQDWIPGAPASGRKYEQYF.

The chain employs TRBV18 and TRBJ1-2; D call uncertain. Per the germline V gene, CDR1 is KGHSH and CDR2 is LQKENI. V shed 5 bases and J shed 1 base, with 14 bases lying between them. This CDR3 is 15 amino acids long. CDR3 DNA sequence: TGTGCCAGCTCAGTTGGTATAGCTGATAACTATGGCTACACCTTC. It yields the protein CASSVGIADNYGYTF.

The chain links TRBV19 to TRBJ2-3; TRBD2 aligns across 9 bases. The CDR3 is made up of 16 amino acids. CDR1 and CDR2 (germline): LNHDA, SQIVND (reference sequence). V trimming: 1 base; J trimming: 4 bases; junction bases outside the gene matches: 6. CDR3 sequence reads: CASSIGVSGSADTQYF. The DNA for the CDR3 is TGTGCCAGTAGTATAGGTGTTAGCGGGAGTGCAGATACGCAGTATTTT.

This clone showed up just once. This sequence joins TRBV19 and TRBJ2-1, with 16 positions matching TRBD2. Unmatched junction bases numbered 7, after V lost 4 bases and J lost 1 base. CDR1 and CDR2 from the germline V gene are LNHDA and SQIVND (reference sequence). The CDR3 runs 19 residues. CDR3 protein: CASSTGLAGGPWSYNEQFF. CDR3 DNA sequence: TGTGCCAGTAGTACGGGACTAGCGGGAGGGCCTTGGTCCTACAATGAGCAGTTCTTC.

This chain joins TRBV5-1 and TRBJ2-7; D gene ambiguous. Trimming pared 0 bases from V and 7 bases from J, leaving 11 bases between. Germline V CDR1 and CDR2: SGHRS, YFSETQ. The CDR3 runs to 13 residues. CDR3 sequence: CASSLAGPWEQYF. The CDR3 region has the DNA TGCGCCAGCAGCTTGGCCGGTCCATGGGAGCAGTACTTC. Full variable domain (remainder filled in from reference TRBV5-1 and TRBJ2-7): KAGVTQTPRYLIKTRGQQVTLSCSPISGHRSVSWYQQTPGQGLQFLFEYFSETQRNKGNFPGRFSGRQFSNSRSEMNVSTLELGDSALYLCASSLAGPWEQYFGPGTRLTVT.

The chain links TRBV20-1 to TRBJ1-1; no definite D call. V lost 5 bases, J lost 0 bases, and 4 bases lay in between. From germline, CDR1 is DFQATT and CDR2 SNEGSKA (reference sequence). The CDR3 contains 11 residues. The CDR3 sequence: CSALMNTEAFF. CDR3 DNA sequence: TGCAGTGCTCTGATGAACACTGAAGCTTTCTTT.

V gene TRBV5-1 combines with J gene TRBJ2-2; 7 nucleotides agree with TRBD1. The germline V gene encodes CDR1 SGHRS and CDR2 YFSETQ. Trimming took 4 bases from V and 4 from J; bases not matched to a gene: 4. This CDR3 is 14 amino acids long. The CDR3 region has the DNA TGCGCCAGCAGCCGACAGGGCGGCACCGGGGAGCTGTTTTTT. As protein: CASSRQGGTGELFF. Supplemented by reference TRBV5-1 and TRBJ2-2, the full variable domain reads KAGVTQTPRYLIKTRGQQVTLSCSPISGHRSVSWYQQTPGQGLQFLFEYFSETQRNKGNFPGRFSGRQFSNSRSEMNVSTLELGDSALYLCASSRQGGTGELFFGEGSRLTVL.